This T cell receptor (beta chain) derives from a study of blood T cell repertoires in COVID-19. Study background: The United States, Italy and Spain supplied acute and convalescent COVID-19 samples. PBMCs, B-cell-depleted T cells, or T cells were the source of the cDNA or gDNA that made up the material.

Generated by immunoSEQ multiplex PCR, the TCRdb table keeps only in-frame clones and is missing some. The top ten hold about 3.3% of the sample, which has about 240,000 clones, more than 75% seen once. The germline CDR1 and CDR2 sequences are LGHDT and YNNKEL (reference sequence). This CDR3 region has 14 residues. V was clipped by 0 bases and J by 9 bases, with 11 bases between them. Participants were aged about 18 to 100 years from around 26 US areas. The clonotype originates from a woman in her thirties or forties with acute COVID-19. The V call is TRBV3-1 (or the pseudogene TRBV3-2), the J call TRBJ2-2; D is unclear. The sequencing input was PBMCs or T cells enriched from blood (not recorded which). CDR3 nucleotide sequence: TGTGCCAGCAGCCAAGATCGGAACGACTGGGAGCTGTTTTTT. Its translation is CASSQDRNDWELFF.